The present T cell receptor (beta chain) was sequenced within a study of control samples from healthy donors and cancer patients. This table comes from immunoSEQ multiplex PCR, and its TCRdb copy is limited to in-frame clones, with some not included. The table has some 100,000 clones, about 88% seen once. Germline V gives CDR1 MNHNY, CDR2 SVGAGI (reference sequence). V lost 6 bases, J lost 0 bases, and 12 bases lay in between. This CDR3 region has 14 residues. The V call is TRBV6-6, the J call TRBJ2-7, with D perhaps TRBD2 (5 bases). The sequencing sample was made of blood. The sequence was obtained from a woman in her forties or fifties in good health. Here the CDR3 reads CASRLSTTSYEQYF. The CDR3, as DNA: TGTGCCAGCAGGTTATCGACTACCTCCTACGAGCAGTACTTC.